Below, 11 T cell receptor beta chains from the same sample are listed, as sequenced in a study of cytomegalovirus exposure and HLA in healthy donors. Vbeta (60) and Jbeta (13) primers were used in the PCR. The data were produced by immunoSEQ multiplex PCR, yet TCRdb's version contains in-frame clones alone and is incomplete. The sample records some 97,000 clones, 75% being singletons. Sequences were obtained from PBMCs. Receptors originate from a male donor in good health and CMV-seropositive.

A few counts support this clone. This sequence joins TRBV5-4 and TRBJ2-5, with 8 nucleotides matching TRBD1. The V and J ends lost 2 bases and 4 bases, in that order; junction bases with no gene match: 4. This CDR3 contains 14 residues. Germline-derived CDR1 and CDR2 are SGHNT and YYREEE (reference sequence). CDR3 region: CASSLQGGRETQYF. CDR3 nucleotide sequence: TGTGCCAGCAGCTTACAGGGGGGAAGAGAGACCCAGTACTTC.

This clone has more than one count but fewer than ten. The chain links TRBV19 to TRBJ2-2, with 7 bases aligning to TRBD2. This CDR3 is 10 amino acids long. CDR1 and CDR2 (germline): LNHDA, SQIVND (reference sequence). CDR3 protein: CASGGGELFF. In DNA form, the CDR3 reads TGTGCGTCGGGGGGCGGGGAGCTGTTTTTT.

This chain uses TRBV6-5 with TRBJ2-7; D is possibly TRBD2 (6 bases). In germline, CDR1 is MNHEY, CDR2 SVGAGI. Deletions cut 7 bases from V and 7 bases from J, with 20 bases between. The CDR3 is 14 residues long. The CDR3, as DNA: TGTGCCAGCACCAGGACCCCGCTAGCGAGTGAGCAGTACTTC. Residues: CASTRTPLASEQYF.

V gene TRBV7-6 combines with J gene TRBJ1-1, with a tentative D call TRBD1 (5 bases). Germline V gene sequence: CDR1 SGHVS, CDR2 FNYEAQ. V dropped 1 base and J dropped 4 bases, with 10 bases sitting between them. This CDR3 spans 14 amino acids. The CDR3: CASSLGPTGTEAFF. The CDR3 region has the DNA TGTGCCAGCAGCTTAGGTCCCACAGGCACTGAAGCTTTCTTT. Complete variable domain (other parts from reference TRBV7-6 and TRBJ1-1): GAGVSQSPRYKVTKRGQDVALRCDPISGHVSLYWYRQALGQGPEFLTYFNYEAQQDKSGLPNDRFSAERPEGSISTLTIQRTEQRDSAMYRCASSLGPTGTEAFFGQGTRLTVV.

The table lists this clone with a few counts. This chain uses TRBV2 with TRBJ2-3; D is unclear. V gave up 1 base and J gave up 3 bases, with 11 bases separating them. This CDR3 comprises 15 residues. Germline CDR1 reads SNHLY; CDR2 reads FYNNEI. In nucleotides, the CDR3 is TGTGCCAGCAGTGAAGGACTGGTGGAGACAGATACGCAGTATTTT. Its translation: CASSEGLVETDTQYF.

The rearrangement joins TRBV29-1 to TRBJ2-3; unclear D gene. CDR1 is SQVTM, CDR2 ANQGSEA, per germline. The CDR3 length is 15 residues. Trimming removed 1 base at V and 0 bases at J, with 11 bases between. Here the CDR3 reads CSVEGTHLSTDTQYF. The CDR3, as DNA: TGCAGCGTTGAAGGTACTCACCTTAGCACAGATACGCAGTATTTT.

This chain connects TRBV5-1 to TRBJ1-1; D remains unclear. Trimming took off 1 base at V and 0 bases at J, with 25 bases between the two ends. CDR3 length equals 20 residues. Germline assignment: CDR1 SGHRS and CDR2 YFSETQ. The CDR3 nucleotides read TGCGCCAGCAGCTTGAGTAGGGCCTCCGGTTGGGGAGGCGTGAACACTGAAGCTTTCTTT. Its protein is CASSLSRASGWGGVNTEAFF.

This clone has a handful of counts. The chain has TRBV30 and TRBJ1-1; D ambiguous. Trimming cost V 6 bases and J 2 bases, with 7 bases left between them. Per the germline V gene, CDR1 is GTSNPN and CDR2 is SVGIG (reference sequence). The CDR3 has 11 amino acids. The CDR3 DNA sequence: TGTGCCTGTACAGACAACACTGAAGCTTTCTTT. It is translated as CACTDNTEAFF.

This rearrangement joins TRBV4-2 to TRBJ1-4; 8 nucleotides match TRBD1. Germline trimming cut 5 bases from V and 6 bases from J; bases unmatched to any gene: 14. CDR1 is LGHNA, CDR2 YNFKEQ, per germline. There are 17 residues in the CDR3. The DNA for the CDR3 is TGTGCCAGCAGCGAAAACGACCCCGGACAGGGATATGAAAAACTGTTTTTT. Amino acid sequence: CASSENDPGQGYEKLFF.

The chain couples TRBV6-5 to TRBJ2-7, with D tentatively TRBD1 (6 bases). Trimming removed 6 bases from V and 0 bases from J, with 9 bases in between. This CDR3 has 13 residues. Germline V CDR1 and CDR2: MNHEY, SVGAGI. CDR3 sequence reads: CASSQGSSYEQYF. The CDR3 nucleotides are TGTGCCAGCAGCCAGGGGAGCTCCTACGAGCAGTACTTC.

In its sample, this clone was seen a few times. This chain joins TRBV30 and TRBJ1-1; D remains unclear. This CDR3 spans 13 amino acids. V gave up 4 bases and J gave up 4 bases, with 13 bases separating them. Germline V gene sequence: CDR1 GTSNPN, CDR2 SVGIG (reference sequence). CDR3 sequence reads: CAWNRGIGTEAFF. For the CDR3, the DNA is TGTGCCTGGAATCGGGGTATCGGCACTGAAGCTTTCTTT. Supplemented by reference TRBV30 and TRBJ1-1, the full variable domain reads SQTIHQWPATLVQPVGSPLSLECTVEGTSNPNLYWYRQAAGRGLQLLFYSVGIGQISSEVPQNLSASRPQDRQFILSSKKLLLSDSGFYLCAWNRGIGTEAFFGQGTRLTVV.